These T cell receptor beta chains were read from a single sample in a study of blood T cell repertoires in COVID-19. The repertoire was sequenced with immunoSEQ multiplex PCR; TCRdb's copy has only in-frame clones and lacks some. Here the sample spans over 150,000 clones, under 95% being singletons. The sample taken for sequencing was peripheral blood. The receptors were sampled from a man younger than 30 with COVID-19, enrolled during active disease. Each CDR3 is given with its conserved first and last residue. Fields, in order: V gene, clone size, J gene, D gene, CDR3 DNA, CDR3 protein. A D gene is named only where the DNA matches it firmly. Part of the rows lack a size; the others show once, few, many or a class for expanded clones.

TRBV9,.,TRBJ2-7,TRBD1,TGTGCCAGCAGCGTGGAGACAGGGGGGGTCGAGCAGTACTTC,CASSVETGGVEQYF
TRBV5-8,.,TRBJ2-2,TRBD2,TGTGCCAGCAGCTTGGCACTAGCGGGAACCGGGGAGCTGTTTTTT,CASSLALAGTGELFF
TRBV19,.,TRBJ2-1,TRBD2,TGTGCCATTTCATCCGGGACAGAACGCCACGCGGGAGGGGACAATGAGCAGTTCTTC,CAISSGTERHAGGDNEQFF
TRBV5-1,.,TRBJ2-1,.,TGCGCCAGCAGCTCAGGGGAAATCGGCTACAATGAGCAGTTCTTC,CASSSGEIGYNEQFF
TRBV28,.,TRBJ2-1,TRBD2,TGTGCCAGCAGTGGGGGACTAGCGGGAGTGGTGGGCTACAATGAGCAGTTCTTC,CASSGGLAGVVGYNEQFF
TRBV4-1,.,TRBJ1-2,TRBD1,TGCGCCAGCAGCCCCCCAGACAGGGGGCGGTCTAACTATGGCTACACCTTC,CASSPPDRGRSNYGYTF
TRBV2,.,TRBJ1-5,.,TGTGCCAGCAGTGAAGCGCTACAAGAGGTTCGACCCCAGCATTTT,CASSEALQEVRPQHF
TRBV11-2,.,TRBJ1-2,TRBD1,TGTGCCAGCAGACAAGACAGGGGGCGCGGAGGTAACTATGGCTACACCTTC,CASRQDRGRGGNYGYTF
TRBV10-3,.,TRBJ2-3,.,TGTGCCATCAGCGGCTGGAAGGGCGGGAGCACAGATACGCAGTATTTT,CAISGWKGGSTDTQYF
TRBV3-1/TRBV3-2,.,TRBJ1-2,.,TGTGCCAGCAGCCAAGATAGAACAGGCTTTGGTGGCTACACCTTC,CASSQDRTGFGGYTF
TRBV28,once,TRBJ2-7,TRBD2,TGTGCCAGCAGTCAGGGAATACTAGCGGGTTCCTACGAGCAGTACTTC,CASSQGILAGSYEQYF
TRBV5-4,.,TRBJ2-1,TRBD1,TGTGCCAGCAGCTCCGGGACAGGGGGCTTCGATGAGCAGTTCTTC,CASSSGTGGFDEQFF
TRBV15,.,TRBJ2-7,TRBD2,TGTGCCACCAGCAGAGATTTTGGACTAGCGTCTTACTACGAGCAGTACTTC,CATSRDFGLASYYEQYF
TRBV4-3,.,TRBJ2-2,TRBD2,TGCGCCAGCACCAGCGGGACGAACACCGGGGAGCTGTTTTTT,CASTSGTNTGELFF
TRBV9,.,TRBJ2-1,TRBD2,TGTGCCAGCAGCGGTGGGACCGGGGGGAGGAATGAGCAGTTCTTC,CASSGGTGGRNEQFF
TRBV5-1,.,TRBJ2-7,TRBD1,TGCGCCAGCAGCTTTGGGGACAGGGGTTACGAGCAGTACTTC,CASSFGDRGYEQYF
TRBV6-4,.,TRBJ2-1,.,TGTGCCAGCAGCCCCTACTACGGAAATGAGCAGTTCTTC,CASSPYYGNEQFF
TRBV30,.,TRBJ1-1,TRBD1,TGTGCCTGGAGTCCTTTACAGGGGGCGCGCACTGAAGCTTTCTTT,CAWSPLQGARTEAFF
TRBV28,.,TRBJ2-7,TRBD1,TGTGCCAGCAGTTTTGGGACAGGGGGCTACGAGCAGTACTTC,CASSFGTGGYEQYF
TRBV28,.,TRBJ1-3,.,TGTGCCAGCAGTTTCCCAAGAAACACCATATATTTT,CASSFPRNTIYF
TRBV30,.,TRBJ1-2,.,TGTGCCTGGAGTGTGGTCCGGACTTATGGCTACACCTTC,CAWSVVRTYGYTF
TRBV14,.,TRBJ1-3,.,TGTGCCAGCAGCCCTCGAGCGCGCTCTGGAAACACCATATATTTT,CASSPRARSGNTIYF
TRBV4-3,few,TRBJ1-6,.,TGCGCCAGCAGCCAAATACAGAACCCTAATTCACCCCTCCACTTT,CASSQIQNPNSPLHF
TRBV28,.,TRBJ1-1,.,TGTGCCAGCAGTCAGGCCCGTAGACAGGTACGGAACACTGAAGCTTTCTTT,CASSQARRQVRNTEAFF
TRBV30,.,TRBJ1-1,.,TGTGCCTCCAGGGCGGTGCGTACTGAAGCTTTCTTT,CASRAVRTEAFF
TRBV27,.,TRBJ2-2,.,TGTGCCAGCAGTTTTGGAGTCAGGGGCACCGGGGAGCTGTTTTTT,CASSFGVRGTGELFF
TRBV4-1,.,TRBJ2-7,.,TGCGCCAGCAGCCAGCGATACTTTCAGGGTTTCAACGAGCAGTACTTC,CASSQRYFQGFNEQYF
TRBV19,few,TRBJ1-5,.,TGTGCCAGTAGCCCCGGACTGGGTCAGCCCCAGCATTTT,CASSPGLGQPQHF
TRBV2,.,TRBJ1-2,TRBD1,TGTGCCATTAGGACAGGGGGCTATTGGGGCTACACCTTC,CAIRTGGYWGYTF
TRBV7-9,once,TRBJ1-1,.,TGTGCCAGCACCGACCCGGGGGGGCTAAACACTGAAGCTTTCTTT,CASTDPGGLNTEAFF
TRBV20-1,.,TRBJ2-2,.,TGCAGTGCCCCGTACACCGGGGAGCTGTTTTTT,CSAPYTGELFF
TRBV15,.,TRBJ1-5,.,TGTGCCACCAGCAGAGATAACAGTCCTAGCAATCAGCCCCAGCATTTT,CATSRDNSPSNQPQHF
TRBV10-3,once,TRBJ2-7,TRBD1,TGTGCCATCAGACCCGGGACAGGGAACGCTCAGGGGTCCTACGAGCAGTACTTC,CAIRPGTGNAQGSYEQYF
TRBV10-3,.,TRBJ1-6,.,TGTGCCATCAAATGGACAGAAAGCTCCTATAATTCACCCCTCCACTTT,CAIKWTESSYNSPLHF
TRBV18,.,TRBJ2-5,.,TGTGCCAGCTCACGGGAGGCGGAGACCCAGTACTTC,CASSREAETQYF
TRBV2,.,TRBJ1-5,.,TGTGCCAGCAGTAAACAGGACATCGGCAATCAGCCCCAGCATTTT,CASSKQDIGNQPQHF
TRBV28,once,TRBJ2-7,TRBD1,TGTGCCAGCAGTCGCCCGGACAGGGCTTACGAGCAGTACTTC,CASSRPDRAYEQYF
TRBV13,once,TRBJ2-1,.,TGTGCCAGCAGCCCCGTTTCCGAGGGCTACTACAATGAGCAGTTCTTC,CASSPVSEGYYNEQFF
TRBV4-3,.,TRBJ2-1,TRBD2,TGCGCCAGCAGCCCAACTAGCGGGAGCGCCAATGAGCAGTTCTTC,CASSPTSGSANEQFF
TRBV7-2,.,TRBJ1-2,TRBD1,TGTGCCAGCAGCTTCGCCCCTGGGACAGGGCCTAACTATGGCTACACCTTC,CASSFAPGTGPNYGYTF
TRBV6-5,few,TRBJ2-7,.,TGTGCCAGCGGGCGTCCCTATCTCTCCTACGAGCAGTACTTC,CASGRPYLSYEQYF
TRBV2,.,TRBJ2-1,.,TGTGCCCGGCAGGGGATGAACAATGAGCAGTTCTTC,CARQGMNNEQFF
TRBV11-3,.,TRBJ2-1,TRBD2,TGTGCCAGCAGCTTCGCGGGAGTCGCTGAGCAGTTCTTC,CASSFAGVAEQFF
TRBV7-9,once,TRBJ1-1,.,TGTGCCAGCAGCTTAGACAGGGTTACTGAAGCTTTCTTT,CASSLDRVTEAFF
TRBV4-3,.,TRBJ2-3,TRBD2,TGCGCCAGCAGCCAAGATATAAGCGGGAGAGGAGGGAGGGCAGATACGCAGTATTTT,CASSQDISGRGGRADTQYF
TRBV27,.,TRBJ2-7,.,TGTGCCAGCAGTTTATCGCGAGTTTACGAGCAGTACTTC,CASSLSRVYEQYF
TRBV18,.,TRBJ2-1,.,TGTGCCAGCCCCGGGGTTAGCGGATACAATGAGCAGTTCTTC,CASPGVSGYNEQFF
TRBV24-1,once,TRBJ2-1,TRBD2,TGTGCCACCAGCCCGACTAGCGAGGTCAATGAGCAGTTCTTC,CATSPTSEVNEQFF
TRBV5-1,once,TRBJ2-1,TRBD2,TGCGCCAGCAGCACGGGACTAGCGGAGTACAATGAGCAGTTCTTC,CASSTGLAEYNEQFF
TRBV24-1,.,TRBJ2-1,TRBD2,TGTGCCACCAGTGACGTAGCGGGAGGGCGCAACAATGAGCAGTTCTTC,CATSDVAGGRNNEQFF
TRBV10-3,.,TRBJ2-7,TRBD1,TGTGCCATCAGTGAGGGGACAGCTCAGGAGCAGTACTTC,CAISEGTAQEQYF
TRBV27,.,TRBJ2-2,TRBD2,TGTGCCAGCAGTTTCGGGGCGGGAGGGGAAGGCGGGGAGCTGTTTTTT,CASSFGAGGEGGELFF
TRBV2,.,TRBJ1-2,.,TGTGCCAGCAGTGAGCCAACATCCTTTAACTATGGCTACACCTTC,CASSEPTSFNYGYTF
TRBV7-2,.,TRBJ1-2,TRBD1,TGTGCCAGCAGCCCTCGACCCGGGACAGGGGTTGGCTACACCTTC,CASSPRPGTGVGYTF
TRBV2,.,TRBJ2-2,.,TGTGCCAGCAGTGAAAGGAGGCGGGACACCGGGGAGCTGTTTTTT,CASSERRRDTGELFF
TRBV6-6,.,TRBJ1-1,.,TGTGCCAGCAGTTATTCTCGGGGTCTGAACACTGAAGCTTTCTTT,CASSYSRGLNTEAFF
TRBV24-1,.,TRBJ2-1,TRBD1,TGTGCCACCAGAGACAGGGGGGCTGGTAATGAGCAGTTCTTC,CATRDRGAGNEQFF